This T cell receptor (beta chain) was found in a study of neurological immune-mediated disorders. TCRdb re-called the 5' RACE reads with MiXCR, one entry per CDR3 protein. The data hold around 68,000 distinct CDR3 sequences, with more than 3.5% observed a single time. Findings and limits, study-wide: The absence of any CDR3 amino acid sequence shared by expanded clones across subjects suggests that repertoires were private in all groups. The multiple sclerosis repertoire cluster was not associated with any clinical or MRI feature. The highest TCR clonal expansion occurred in HTLV-1-associated myelopathy; multiple sclerosis fell below healthy controls.

This clonotype was detected many times. What it binds is unknown. The CDR3 sequence is 15 residues long. With 6 bases clipped from V and 5 bases from J, the junction kept 6 bases outside the gene matches. CDR1 MDHEN and CDR2 SYDVKM come from the germline V gene. The sample was PBMCs. The chain combines TRBV28 with TRBJ2-5; 13 positions match TRBD2. The TCR sequence derives from a man aged 45-65 years with multiple sclerosis. CDR3 in DNA: TGTGCCAGCAGCCCAGGACTAGCGGGGGTGGAGACCCAGTACTTC. This encodes CASSPGLAGVETQYF.